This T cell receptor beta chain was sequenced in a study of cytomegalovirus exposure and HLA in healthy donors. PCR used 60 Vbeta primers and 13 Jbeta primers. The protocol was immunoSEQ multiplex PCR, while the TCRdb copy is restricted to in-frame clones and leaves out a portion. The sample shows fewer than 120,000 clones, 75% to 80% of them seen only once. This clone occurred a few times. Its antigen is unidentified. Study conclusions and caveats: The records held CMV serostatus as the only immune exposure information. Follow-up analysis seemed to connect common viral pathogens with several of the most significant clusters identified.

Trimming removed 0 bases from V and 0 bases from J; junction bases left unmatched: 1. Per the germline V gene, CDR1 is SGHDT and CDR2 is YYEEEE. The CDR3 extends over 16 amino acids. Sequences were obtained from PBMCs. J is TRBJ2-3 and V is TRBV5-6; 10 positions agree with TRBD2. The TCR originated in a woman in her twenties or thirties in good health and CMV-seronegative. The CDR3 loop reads CASSLAGLASTDTQYF. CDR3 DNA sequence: TGTGCCAGCAGCTTGGCGGGACTAGCGAGCACAGATACGCAGTATTTT. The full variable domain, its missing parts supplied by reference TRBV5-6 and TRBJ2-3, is DAGVTQSPTHLIKTRGQQVTLRCSPKSGHDTVSWYQQALGQGPQFIFQYYEEEERQRGNFPDRFSGHQFPNYSSELNVNALLLGDSALYLCASSLAGLASTDTQYFGPGTRLTVL.